The rows below give T cell receptor beta chains drawn from one sample of a study of cytomegalovirus exposure and HLA in healthy donors. Assay: immunoSEQ multiplex PCR; the TCRdb copy retains only in-frame clones and omits some. The sample lists 130,000 or so clones, 65% to 75% occurring once. Material: PBMCs. All receptors derive from a man aged 40-50 years in good health and CMV-seropositive. The CDR3 runs from the conserved cysteine through the conserved F or W. A D gene is named only where the DNA matches it firmly. The size field is filled for only some rows; it gives once, few, many or a size class.

>NA|NA|TRBV7-2|TRBJ1-5
TGTGCCAGCAGCTTAGCCGTGGCAGGGGTTGATAGCAATCAGCCCCAGCATTTT
CASSLAVAGVDSNQPQHF
>TRBD1|NA|TRBV7-6|TRBJ1-4
TGTGCCAGCAGCTTATCAGGGGACAGGGGTAATGAAAAACTGTTTTTT
CASSLSGDRGNEKLFF
>TRBD1|once|TRBV27|TRBJ2-1
TGTGCCAGCATACGGACAGGGAGCTCCTACAATGAGCAGTTCTTC
CASIRTGSSYNEQFF
>NA|NA|TRBV25-1|TRBJ2-5
TGTGCCAGCACCCCTTTGGAGACAGGCCGACGATACTTC
CASTPLETGRRYF
>NA|few|TRBV29-1|TRBJ2-1
TGCAGCGTGGGATGGGTGGGGGCCAATGAGCAGTTCTTC
CSVGWVGANEQFF
>NA|NA|TRBV15|TRBJ2-3
TGTGCCACCAGCAGACTTAGCGGTTACACAGATACGCAGTATTTT
CATSRLSGYTDTQYF
>NA|few|TRBV5-5|TRBJ2-6
TGTGCCAGCAGCTTGGCGGAGGGCATAAGCTCTGGGGCCAACGTCCTGACTTTC
CASSLAEGISSGANVLTF
>NA|few|TRBV27|TRBJ1-5
TGTGCCAGCAGGCCCCGGGGGGCCAACTCTCAGCCCCAGCATTTT
CASRPRGANSQPQHF
>NA|few|TRBV28|TRBJ1-1
TGTGCCAGTCTACGAACTGCGAACACTGAAGCTTTCTTT
CASLRTANTEAFF
>NA|NA|TRBV2|TRBJ1-4
TGTGCCAGCAGCCGCGACAGTGTCAATGAAAAACTGTTTTTT
CASSRDSVNEKLFF
>TRBD1|NA|TRBV11-2|TRBJ1-5
TGTGCCAGCAGCTCAGGACAGGGCAAGGGCCAGCCCCAGCATTTT
CASSSGQGKGQPQHF
>TRBD1|few|TRBV27|TRBJ1-5
TGTGCCAGCGGAAGACAGGGCGGACAGCCCCAGCATTTT
CASGRQGGQPQHF
>TRBD1|few|TRBV6-6|TRBJ1-6
TGTGCCAGCTGCCGGGACAGTAATTCACCCCTCCACTTT
CASCRDSNSPLHF
>NA|NA|TRBV18|TRBJ2-7
TGTGCCAGCTCACCCCCGGCGGGGAACGTCGAGCAGTACTTC
CASSPPAGNVEQYF
>TRBD2|NA|TRBV10-3|TRBJ2-1
TGTGCCATCAGTGAGCCTACGGGACTACCCTACAATGAGCAGTTCTTC
CAISEPTGLPYNEQFF